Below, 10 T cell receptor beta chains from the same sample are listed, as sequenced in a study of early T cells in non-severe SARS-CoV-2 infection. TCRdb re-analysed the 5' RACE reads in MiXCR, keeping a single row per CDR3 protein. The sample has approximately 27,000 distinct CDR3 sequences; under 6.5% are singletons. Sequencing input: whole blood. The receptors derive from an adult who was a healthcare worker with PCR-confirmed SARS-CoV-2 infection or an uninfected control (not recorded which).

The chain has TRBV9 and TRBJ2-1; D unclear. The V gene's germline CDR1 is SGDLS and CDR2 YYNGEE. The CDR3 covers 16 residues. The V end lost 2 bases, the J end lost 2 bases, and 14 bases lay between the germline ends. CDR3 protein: CASSVDLDHTYNEQFF. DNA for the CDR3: TGTGCCAGCAGCGTCGACCTGGACCACACCTACAATGAGCAGTTCTTC. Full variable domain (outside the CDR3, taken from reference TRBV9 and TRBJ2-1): DSGVTQTPKHLITATGQRVTLRCSPRSGDLSVYWYQQSLDQGLQFLIQYYNGEERAKGNILERFSAQQFPDLHSELNLSSLELGDSALYFCASSVDLDHTYNEQFFGPGTRLTVL.

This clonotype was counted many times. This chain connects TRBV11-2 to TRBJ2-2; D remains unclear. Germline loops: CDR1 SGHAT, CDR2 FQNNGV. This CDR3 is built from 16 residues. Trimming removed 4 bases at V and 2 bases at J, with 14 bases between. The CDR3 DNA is TGTGCCAGCAGCTCCTCTTGGCGGAGAAACACCGGGGAGCTGTTTTTT. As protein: CASSSSWRRNTGELFF.

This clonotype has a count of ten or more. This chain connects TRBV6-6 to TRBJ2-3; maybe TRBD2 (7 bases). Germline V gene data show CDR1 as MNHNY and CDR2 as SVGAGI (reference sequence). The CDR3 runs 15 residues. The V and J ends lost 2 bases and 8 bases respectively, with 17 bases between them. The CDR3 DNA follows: TGTGCCAGCAGTTACATGGCGGGGGCTTCAGGTACGCAGTATTTT. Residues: CASSYMAGASGTQYF.

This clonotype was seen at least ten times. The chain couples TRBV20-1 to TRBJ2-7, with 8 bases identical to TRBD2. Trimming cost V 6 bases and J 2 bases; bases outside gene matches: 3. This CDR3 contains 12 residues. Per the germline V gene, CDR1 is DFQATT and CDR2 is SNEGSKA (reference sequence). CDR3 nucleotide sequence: TGCAGTGCGGCGACTAGCGCCTACGAGCAGTACTTC. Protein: CSAATSAYEQYF.

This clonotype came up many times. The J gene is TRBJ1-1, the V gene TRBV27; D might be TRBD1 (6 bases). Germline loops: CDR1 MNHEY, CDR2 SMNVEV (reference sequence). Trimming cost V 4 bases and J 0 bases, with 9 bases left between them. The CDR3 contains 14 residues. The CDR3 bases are TGTGCCAGCAGTTCAACAGGGCTGAACACTGAAGCTTTCTTT. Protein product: CASSSTGLNTEAFF.

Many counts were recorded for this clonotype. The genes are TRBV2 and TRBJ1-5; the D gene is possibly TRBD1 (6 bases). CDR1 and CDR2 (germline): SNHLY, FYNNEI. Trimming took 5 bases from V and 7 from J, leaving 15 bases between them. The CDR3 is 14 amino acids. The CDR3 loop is CASSIRGGGQPQHF. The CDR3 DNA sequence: TGTGCCAGCAGTATAAGGGGGGGAGGGCAGCCCCAGCATTTT.

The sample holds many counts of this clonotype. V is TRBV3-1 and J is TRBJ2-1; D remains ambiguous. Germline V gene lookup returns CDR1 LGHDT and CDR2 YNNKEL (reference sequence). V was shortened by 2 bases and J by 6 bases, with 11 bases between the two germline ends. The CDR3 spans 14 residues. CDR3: CASSQNPVSNEQFF. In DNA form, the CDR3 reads TGTGCCAGCAGCCAAAACCCGGTGAGCAATGAGCAGTTCTTC.

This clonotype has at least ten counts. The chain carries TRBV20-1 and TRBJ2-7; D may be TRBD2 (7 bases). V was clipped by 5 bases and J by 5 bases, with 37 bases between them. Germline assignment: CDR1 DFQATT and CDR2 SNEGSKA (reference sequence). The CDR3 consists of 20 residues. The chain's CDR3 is CSAARPGVTGEGEVVHEQYF. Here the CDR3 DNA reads TGCAGTGCTGCCCGTCCCGGCGTGACGGGGGAGGGGGAGGTCGTCCACGAGCAGTACTTC.

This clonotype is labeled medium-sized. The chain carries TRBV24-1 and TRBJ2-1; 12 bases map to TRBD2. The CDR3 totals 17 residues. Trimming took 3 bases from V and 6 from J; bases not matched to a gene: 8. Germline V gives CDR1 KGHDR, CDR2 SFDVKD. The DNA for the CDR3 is TGTGCCACCAGTGATCCACAGACTAGCGGGGGCCGCAATGAGCAGTTCTTC. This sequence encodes CATSDPQTSGGRNEQFF.

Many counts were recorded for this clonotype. The CDR3 reads CASSQQLAGGREQFF. CDR3 nucleotides: TGTGCCAGCAGCCAACAACTAGCGGGGGGTCGAGAGCAGTTCTTC. The chain uses TRBV3-1 and TRBJ2-1; the match to TRBD2 covers 12 bases. Germline CDR1 and CDR2: LGHDT and YNNKEL (reference sequence). CDR3 length: 15 amino acids. J was trimmed by 10 bases and V by 2 bases; bases with no gene match: 6.